Listed here is a single TCR beta chain. It has no known antigen specificity. Per-base quality was not reported, and no clone a single base away is much larger than it. TCRbeta CDR3 regions were amplified from genomic DNA using the immunoSEQ Assay, a bias-controlled multiplex PCR. The source study handled its data this way. The number of nucleated cells in each sample was estimated from the amplification of reference gene primers within the assay. To quantify the absolute abundance of each unique TCRbeta CDR3 rearrangement, sequence reads were collapsed and filtered. For each sample, productive Simpson clonality was calculated as the square root of Simpson's diversity index across productive rearrangements. Entries here come from immuneACCESS through TCRdb and include only in-frame sequences with V and J called. Some clones fail to appear in such tables; in the studies checked, an unresolved V gene covers under half of the shortfall, and the cause of the remainder is unknown. The V and J calls and clone size are taken from that table; D and trimming were inferred from the DNA. The sample table lists roughly 120,000 clones, 70% to 80% of them with a count of one. Approximately 3.9% of the sample rests with the top ten.

This record belongs to a study of blood T cell repertoires in COVID-19 (TCRdb year 2020). About the full investigation: Collaborator samples came from the United States, Italy and Spain and covered acute and convalescent phases of COVID-19. Subjects who had been exposed to COVID-19, were actively infected with it, or had recovered from it provided the deeply sampled blood TCRbeta repertoires that made up the dataset. A freely available public database, intended as a resource for researchers studying the immune response to SARS-CoV-2, is where the repertoires were released. The samples were drawn from two sources: the first 160 participants of the ongoing ImmuneRACE study, and 1,000 to 1,500 subjects contributed by 6 global collaborators. Where HLA class I and class II types were available, the types were taken from metadata supplied by the sample provider, not from assay-based typing. The prospective study material was composed of cDNA or gDNA derived from T cells, B-cell-depleted T cells, or PBMCs. Sample metadata almost always included a de-identified subject ID, COVID-19 status, age in years and sex. The study at large found these results: Clinical and demographic metadata were provided uncurated, with the amount varying by source and participant.

CDR1 and CDR2, looked up from the germline V gene (reference sequence), are SEHNR and FQNEAQ. The CDR3 measures 13 amino acids from cysteine to phenylalanine. The DNA shown is the 39-base CDR3, in frame from base 1. Trimmed from V: 5 bases; trimmed from J: 2 bases; junction bases lacking a gene match: 3. Whole blood was collected in K2EDTA tubes by collaborating institutions according to the institutions' own protocols. For TCRbeta analysis, collaborator samples were shipped as frozen whole blood, as isolated PBMCs, or as DNA extracted from either sample type. The sequence was obtained from a woman older than 75 with acute or convalescent COVID-19. Sequencing was performed on peripheral blood. The V and J segments used are TRBV7-9 and TRBJ2-7; TRBD1 agrees with 7 junctional bases. The CDR3 sequence is CASSQGQPYEQYF. The base sequence is TGTGCCAGCAGCCAGGGACAGCCCTACGAGCAGTACTTC. The full variable domain, with segments outside the CDR3 supplied by the reference TRBV7-9 and TRBJ2-7 proteins, appears as DTGVSQNPRHKITKRGQNVTFRCDPISEHNRLYWYRQTLGQGPEFLTYFQNEAQLEKSRLLSDRFSAERPKGSFSTLEIQRTEQGDSAMYLCASSQGQPYEQYFGPGTRLTVT.